Listed here are 29 T cell receptor beta chains from one sample, sequenced in a study of metastatic and nonmetastatic thyroid tumors. TCRdb re-clonotyped the PCR reads via MiXCR. Of just over 20,000 clones in the sample, more than 9% were seen once. No patient received treatment before thyroid surgery. The material sequenced was blood. These receptors were obtained from a male donor with papillary thyroid cancer or a benign thyroid nodule (not recorded which). Some clones in this sample may be carry-over from other donors' samples.

Comments on this clone: Germline is not matched at one junction end, which may reflect a read error. The chain carries TRBV7-2 and TRBJ1-1, with unresolved D. The CDR3 loop spans 15 amino acids. Germline values: CDR1 SGHTA, CDR2 FQGNSA. Here the CDR3 reads CANSPGFSKHTEAFF. The DNA of the CDR3 is TGTGCCAACAGCCCCGGCTTCTCGAAGCACACTGAAGCTTTCTTT.

This clone was observed many times. The gene calls are TRBV3-1 and TRBJ2-6; D call uncertain. Trimming pared 1 base from V and 0 bases from J, leaving 1 base between. This CDR3 has 14 residues. Germline assignment: CDR1 LGHDT and CDR2 YNNKEL (reference sequence). The CDR3, as DNA: TGTGCCAGCAGCCAAGCCTCTGGGGCCAACGTCCTGACTTTC. This codes for CASSQASGANVLTF.

This clone is labeled medium-sized (0.01 to 0.1%). V usage is TRBV27 and J usage is TRBJ2-5; D possibly corresponds to TRBD1 (7 bases). V was shortened by 6 bases and J by 4 bases, with 15 bases between the two germline ends. Germline loops: CDR1 MNHEY, CDR2 SMNVEV (reference sequence). The CDR3 has 14 amino acids. CDR3 nucleotide sequence: TGTGCCAGCAGGGAGGGGGCATTACGAGAGACCCAGTACTTC. The encoded protein is CASREGALRETQYF.

By proportion, this clone is medium-sized. The chain has TRBV5-1 and TRBJ2-2; D not certain. Germline CDR1 SGHRS, CDR2 YFSETQ. Trimming pared 4 bases from V and 7 bases from J, leaving 8 bases between. The CDR3 runs to 12 residues. For the CDR3, the DNA is TGCGCCAGCAGCCCGGACCACGGGGAGCTGTTTTTT. It translates to CASSPDHGELFF.

This clone counts as medium-sized (0.01 to 0.1%). The chain joins TRBV28 to TRBJ2-7; D is unresolved. CDR1 is MDHEN and CDR2 is SYDVKM in the germline V gene. CDR3 length: 13 amino acids. V shed 4 bases and J shed 4 bases, with 11 bases lying between them. CDR3 in DNA: TGTGCCAGCAGTTCCGTCCTGGGATACGAGCAGTACTTC. Amino acid sequence: CASSSVLGYEQYF. Combining the CDR3 with reference TRBV28 and TRBJ2-7 gives the whole variable domain DVKVTQSSRYLVKRTGEKVFLECVQDMDHENMFWYRQDPGLGLRLIYFSYDVKMKEKGDIPEGYSVSREKKERFSLILESASTNQTSMYLCASSSVLGYEQYFGPGTRLTVT.

This clone was recorded many times. The V gene is TRBV4-1, the J gene TRBJ1-4; 8 nucleotides match TRBD1. Germline V gene lookup returns CDR1 MGHRA and CDR2 YSYEKL. The CDR3 has 19 amino acids. V shed 4 bases and J 7 bases; nucleotides not matched to a gene: 20. CDR3: CASSLQVIPTGVRGEKLFF. In nucleotides, the CDR3 is TGCGCCAGCAGCCTTCAAGTGATTCCGACAGGGGTAAGGGGTGAAAAACTGTTTTTT.

This clone was found many times. V and J are TRBV4-2 and TRBJ2-3, with 7 bases matching TRBD2. J lost 1 base, V lost 2 bases, and 9 bases had no gene match. The germline V gene encodes CDR1 LGHNA and CDR2 YNFKEQ. The CDR3 runs 17 residues. CDR3 DNA sequence: TGTGCCAGCAGCCAAATCGGGGCGGGAGATCGCACAGATACGCAGTATTTT. Protein product: CASSQIGAGDRTDTQYF.

This clone rates as medium-sized. The V and J genes are TRBV30 and TRBJ1-2; unclear D gene. Germline V CDR1 and CDR2: GTSNPN, SVGIG (reference sequence). Trimming shortened V by 2 bases and J by 4 bases, and 11 bases separated the two germline ends. The CDR3 spans 13 residues. The chain's CDR3 is CAWSPGPIYGYTF. The CDR3 nucleotides are TGTGCCTGGAGTCCGGGTCCTATCTATGGCTACACCTTC.

This clone showed up many times. The V and J genes are TRBV24-1 and TRBJ2-5; weak D call: TRBD2 (6 bases). Trimming took 5 bases from V and 5 from J, leaving 23 bases between them. Looked up from germline, CDR1 is KGHDR and CDR2 is SFDVKD. This CDR3 has 17 amino acids. CDR3 nucleotides: TGTGCCACCAGTGGTTCCCTGGGGACTCCGGAGGGGGAGACCCAGTACTTC. Protein product: CATSGSLGTPEGETQYF.

Notes on this clone: This may stem from a read error, because a much larger clone lies one nucleotide away. Other nucleotide sequences from this sample produce the same CDR3. The rearrangement joins TRBV4-1 to TRBJ1-5; D not certain. Germline CDR1 MGHRA, CDR2 YSYEKL. The CDR3 consists of 14 residues. The CDR3 spells CANSQGPGDQPQHF. CDR3 coding DNA: TGTGCCAACAGCCAAGGGCCTGGGGATCAGCCCCAGCATTTT.

This clone was seen ten or more times. The chain employs TRBV5-1 and TRBJ2-1, with 10 positions matching TRBD2. Germline-derived CDR1 and CDR2 are SGHRS and YFSETQ. The CDR3 length is 14 residues. V dropped 4 bases and J dropped 5; count of bases not matched to a gene: 3. The CDR3 reads CASSGLAENNEQFF. As DNA, the CDR3 is TGCGCCAGCAGCGGACTAGCGGAGAACAATGAGCAGTTCTTC.

This clone was observed a handful of times. In DNA form, the CDR3 reads TGTGCCAGCAGTTTAGGCGCGGTAGCGGGGTTCCAAGAGACCCAGTACTTC. This translates into CASSLGAVAGFQETQYF. J is TRBJ2-5 and V is TRBV28; 8 positions agree with TRBD2. CDR1 MDHEN and CDR2 SYDVKM come from the germline V gene. The CDR3 runs to 17 residues. V dropped 2 bases and J dropped 1; count of bases not matched to a gene: 9.

This clone was observed a handful of times. This could be a read error, since a much larger clone is one nucleotide away. The CDR3 DNA is TGTGTCAGCACTTGGACTCGTGGGGTTGAGCAGTTCTTC. Translating it yields CVSTWTRGVEQFF. The rearrangement uses TRBV2 and TRBJ2-1, with D perhaps TRBD2 (5 bases). CDR3 length: 13 amino acids. Per germline, CDR1 SNHLY and CDR2 FYNNEI.

This clone was detected many times. V is TRBV10-1 and J is TRBJ1-5, with a tentative D call TRBD1 (5 bases). Germline CDR1 and CDR2: WNHNN and SYGVQD (reference sequence). Deletions cut 3 bases from V and 5 bases from J, with 5 bases between. This CDR3 region has 12 residues. The CDR3 coding sequence is TGCGCCAGCAGTGAAGGGGATCAGCCCCAGCATTTT. Protein: CASSEGDQPQHF.

By share, this clone counts as medium-sized. This chain connects TRBV19 to TRBJ2-1; 8 nucleotides agree with TRBD1. Germline V gene data show CDR1 as LNHDA and CDR2 as SQIVND (reference sequence). This CDR3 comprises 13 residues. Trimming removed 5 bases from V and 9 bases from J; junction bases left unmatched: 6. CDR3 sequence reads: CASSPRTGSEQFF. For the CDR3, the DNA is TGTGCCAGTAGTCCGCGGACAGGGAGTGAGCAGTTCTTC.

A single count supports this clone. This may come from a read error, since a much larger clone is one base off. Within the sample, other DNA sequences also encode this same CDR3. The chain carries TRBV7-2 and TRBJ2-2; TRBD2 might be the D (7 bases). The CDR3 is made up of 14 amino acids. Trimming stripped 5 bases from V and 8 bases from J, with 15 bases between. Germline V gene data show CDR1 as SGHTA and CDR2 as FQGNSA. This CDR3 is CASSRTGGLGELFF. The CDR3 bases are TGTGCCAGCAGCCGCACGGGGGGCTTAGGGGAGCTGTTTTTT.

This clone was found a few times. The chain employs TRBV30 and TRBJ2-7; TRBD1 aligns across 9 bases. V lost 1 base and J lost 3; bases outside the gene matches: 1. The CDR3 has 13 residues. The germline V gene encodes CDR1 GTSNPN and CDR2 SVGIG (reference sequence). This chain's CDR3 is CAWSEDRGYEQYF. The CDR3 DNA sequence: TGTGCCTGGAGTGAGGACAGGGGCTACGAGCAGTACTTC.

The rearrangement joins TRBV12-3 or TRBV12-4 to TRBJ1-1, with D perhaps matching TRBD1 (6 bases). The CDR3 loop spans 14 amino acids. Trimming took off 6 bases at V and 3 bases at J, with 14 bases between the two ends. The CDR3 sequence: CASRPGHGDTEAFF. The CDR3 coding sequence is TGTGCCAGCAGACCGGGACATGGGGACACTGAAGCTTTCTTT.

This clone appeared many times. The chain employs TRBV7-2 and TRBJ2-2, with no clear D. V lost 4 bases, J lost 6 bases, and 12 bases lay in between. Germline V gene lookup returns CDR1 SGHTA and CDR2 FQGNSA. This CDR3 is built from 14 residues. CDR3 sequence: CASSSPVNAGELFF. Here the CDR3 DNA reads TGTGCCAGCAGCTCGCCCGTAAACGCCGGGGAGCTGTTTTTT.

The table lists this clone with a few counts. A much larger clone is a single base away; this may be a read error. The rearrangement joins TRBV7-9 to TRBJ2-1; possible D gene TRBD2, 6 bases. This CDR3 has 13 amino acids. The germline V gene has CDR1 SEHNR and CDR2 FQNEAQ (reference sequence). Trimming stripped 5 bases from V and 5 bases from J, with 10 bases between. The CDR3 reads CASSLRLDNEQFF. The CDR3 bases are TGTGCCAGCAGCCTCAGACTAGACAATGAGCAGTTCTTC.

This clone is termed medium-sized. The genes are TRBV6-1 and TRBJ1-6, with TRBD1 identical over 7 bases. V was pared by 6 bases and J by 7 bases, with 9 bases of the junction left unmatched. The CDR3 has 15 amino acids. Germline CDR1 MNHNS, CDR2 SASEGT. The CDR3 here is CASRTPGQPNSPLHF. The CDR3 DNA sequence: TGTGCCAGCAGGACACCGGGACAGCCAAATTCACCCCTCCACTTT.

By its share, this clone is medium-sized. This chain connects TRBV27 to TRBJ2-1, with 9 bases matching TRBD2. V shed 5 bases and J 4 bases; nucleotides not matched to a gene: 15. There are 18 residues in the CDR3. CDR1 MNHEY and CDR2 SMNVEV come from the germline V gene (reference sequence). CDR3 in DNA: TGTGCCAGCAGTGGCCCAAATACCGCGGGAGGGCGGTACAATGAGCAGTTCTTC. It translates to CASSGPNTAGGRYNEQFF.

This clone was detected many times. The V call is TRBV20-1, the J call TRBJ1-5, with D perhaps TRBD1 (6 bases). The germline V gene encodes CDR1 DFQATT and CDR2 SNEGSKA (reference sequence). This CDR3 has 14 amino acids. Trimming removed 3 bases at V and 7 bases at J, with 16 bases between. CDR3: CSASVSGVVQPQHF. CDR3 nucleotides: TGCAGTGCTAGCGTATCAGGGGTTGTGCAGCCCCAGCATTTT.

V and J are TRBV27 and TRBJ2-5, with a tentative D call TRBD2 (6 bases). The germline V gene encodes CDR1 MNHEY and CDR2 SMNVEV (reference sequence). V lost 5 bases and J lost 5, with 9 bases in between. The CDR3 loop spans 12 amino acids. The CDR3 is CASSSGGETQYF. CDR3 coding DNA: TGTGCCAGCAGTAGTGGGGGGGAGACCCAGTACTTC.

Within the sample, this clone is medium-sized (0.01 to 0.1%). The chain carries TRBV5-1 and TRBJ2-7; D not resolved. V dropped 5 bases and J dropped 4 bases, with 7 bases sitting between them. Germline V lookup: CDR1 SGHRS, CDR2 YFSETQ. The CDR3 sequence is 11 residues long. The CDR3 nucleotides are TGCGCCAGCAGGGTGGGGTACGAGCAGTACTTC. As protein: CASRVGYEQYF.

CDR3 protein: CASSGGGNEQYF. CDR3 DNA sequence: TGTGCCAGCAGTGGAGGGGGGAACGAGCAGTACTTC. This chain joins TRBV6-1 and TRBJ2-7, with D possibly being TRBD1 or TRBD2 (6 bases each). V was shortened by 4 bases and J by 5 bases, with 9 bases between the two germline ends. There are 12 residues in the CDR3. CDR1 is MNHNS and CDR2 is SASEGT in the germline V gene.

This clone was counted at least ten times. The chain employs TRBV29-1 and TRBJ2-2, with 10 bases lining up with TRBD1. The CDR3 totals 15 residues. Losses at the gene ends were 7 bases for V and 6 bases for J; bases not matched to a gene: 11. Germline V CDR1 and CDR2: SQVTM, ANQGSEA. The CDR3 DNA follows: TGCAGCGCTGGGGAGGGGACAGGGGTCTCCGGGGAGCTGTTTTTT. Protein sequence: CSAGEGTGVSGELFF.

This clone was picked up a small number of times. In DNA form, the CDR3 reads TGTGCCAGCAGCGTAGACCCTGGGCAGCCCTCTTATAATTCACCCCTCCACTTT. Translated: CASSVDPGQPSYNSPLHF. V usage is TRBV9 and J usage is TRBJ1-6; D call uncertain. The germline V and J ends were trimmed by 0 bases and 4 bases, with 17 bases remaining between them. This CDR3 is built from 18 residues. Looked up from germline, CDR1 is SGDLS and CDR2 is YYNGEE.

For this clone: Distinct nucleotide sequences in the sample also encode this CDR3. The chain couples TRBV11-2 to TRBJ2-2; D might be TRBD1 (7 bases). The CDR3 contains 16 residues. V shed 5 bases and J shed 6 bases, with 19 bases lying between them. Germline V CDR1 and CDR2: SGHAT, FQNNGV. The CDR3 DNA reads TGTGCCAGCAGCCCTTACCTAGACAGGGAGGCCGGGGAGCTGTTTTTT. Translating gives CASSPYLDREAGELFF.